This TCR beta chain comes out of a study of CD8 T cells in ankylosing spondylitis (dated by TCRdb to 2017 to 2019). Study-wide context: To find TCR variants linked to disease, the study profiled T cell receptor beta repertoires in ankylosing spondylitis patients and healthy donors. The full study cohort was made up of 25 to 30 ankylosing spondylitis patients and more than 90 healthy donors. Peripheral blood was sampled, and synovial fluid was also collected from ankylosing spondylitis patients. The full study reports these points: The disease-linked clones had a CD8+ phenotype and were found at relatively low frequencies in peripheral blood. Blood from ankylosing spondylitis patients appeared to be characterized by a TCR beta motif composed of several highly homologous amino acid variants. Some of the motif variants had been reported before in the synovial fluid and blood of reactive arthritis patients, a finding that suggests common disease-initiation mechanisms. Significant enrichment of the disease-linked clones was reported in matched synovial fluid samples from ankylosing spondylitis patients.

A word on this clonotype: The antigen this receptor binds is unknown. No clone much larger than this one lies a single base away; base qualities are absent.

Sequencing used an Illumina HiSeq 2500. TCR beta libraries were prepared by quantitative 5'-RACE with molecular barcodes. In the original analysis: Disease-linked TCR variants were identified with a new computational method built on a probabilistic model of VDJ rearrangement. Starting from the raw public reads, TCRdb applied fastp trimming at Q25, assembled clones with MiXCR and retained in-frame beta chains. Under each unique CDR3 protein, matching rows form one entry showing the most common genes and DNA. The authors' filters were not applied to this entry. The sample yields under 550,000 distinct CDR3 sequences; 20% to 30% were counted once. The ten largest clones represent 0.85% to 1% of the sample. The germline V gene yields SGHAT for CDR1 and FQNNGV for CDR2. Trimming takes 3 bases from V and 2 bases from J, and the germline ends sit 12 bases apart. From its cysteine to its phenylalanine, the CDR3 spans 15 amino acids. Only the CDR3 DNA stays, 45 bases, in frame from base 1.

The chain is encoded by TRBV11-2 joined to TRBJ2-3; a weak D assignment points to TRBD1 (6 bases agree). Sequenced: blood, either unsorted or a sorted T cell fraction (not recorded which). The source of this sequence is a male donor with ankylosing spondylitis. The CDR3 loop reads CASSFWTDPTDTQYF. At the DNA level, the sequence is TGTGCCAGCAGCTTTTGGACAGACCCCACAGATACGCAGTATTTT.